This T cell receptor (beta chain) was found in a study of beta chain features in type 1 diabetes. Study-wide background: Cell yields, age and gender were similar between patients and healthy donors. Cells sorted and examined across all samples totaled 90 million to 120 million.

With regard to this clone: Its target is unknown.

Study observations and caveats: All four CD4+ subsets from Type 1 diabetes patients carried moderately but significantly shorter TCRB CDR3s.

The entirety of the isolated RNA underwent reverse transcription, so expressed TCRB transcripts were sequenced. The data were produced by immunoSEQ multiplex PCR, yet TCRdb's version contains in-frame clones alone and is incomplete. The table shows 310,000 or so clones, with roughly 8.8% occurring only once. This CDR3 is 15 amino acids long. After removal of 5 bases from V and 0 bases from J, the junction contained 7 bases not matched to a gene. Germline V lookup: CDR1 SGHTA, CDR2 FQGNSA. The clonotype was recovered from a man aged 25-45 years with type 1 diabetes. Sequences were obtained from central memory CD4+ T cells from blood. The chain joins TRBV7-2 to TRBJ2-7, with TRBD2 matching over 7 bases. The CDR3 region is CASSRSGDPSYEQYF. As DNA, the CDR3 is TGTGCCAGCAGCCGGAGCGGGGACCCCTCCTACGAGCAGTACTTC.